This T cell receptor beta chain was obtained from a study of T cells in women clearing cervical HPV infection. The CDR3 has 12 residues. Germline CDR1 and CDR2: ENHRY and SYGVKD. Trimming left V 2 bases short and J 4 bases short, with 5 bases between. Study conclusions and caveats: Effector/memory and HPV-specific T cells were not isolated, and association timing is unknown.

The method was immunoSEQ multiplex PCR; TCRdb's version includes in-frame clones alone and lacks a portion of them. The sample data list roughly 50,000 clones. With respect to this clone: The target antigen is unknown. The CDR3 end falls 3 residues outside the read, so it is completed with the germline J gene.

Sequenced: blood buffy coat. The chain uses TRBV10-3 and TRBJ2-5, with D unresolved. This sequence originates from a woman between 18 and 69 years old with a cervical HPV16 infection that either progressed to CIN3+ or cleared (not recorded which). Partial CDR3 DNA: TGTGCCATCAGTGAGCCAGGAGAGACC. This codes for CAISEPGET. The CDR3 reads in full as CAISEPGETQYF.